These 10 T cell receptor beta chains were sequenced from one sample in a study of T-cell reconstitution after alpha-beta-depleted transplantation in children. Unique molecular identifiers featured in how the TCRbeta library was prepared. MiXCR was run by TCRdb on the PCR reads, yielding one entry per CDR3 protein. The data show around 380,000 distinct CDR3 sequences, 11% seen once. Sequences were derived from PBMCs from the stem cell graft donor, sampled from the stem cell graft. The receptors stem from a human donor who donated a stem cell graft to a child with acute myeloid leukemia.

A few counts support this clonotype. This chain connects TRBV6-5 to TRBJ1-2, with a weak D call TRBD1 (5 bases). Germline-derived CDR1 and CDR2 are MNHEY and SVGAGI. There are 14 residues in the CDR3. Trimming removed 0 bases from V and 8 bases from J, with 13 bases in between. CDR3 protein: CASSYSGGTGGYTF. The CDR3 bases are TGTGCCAGCAGTTACTCGGGGGGAACCGGGGGCTACACCTTC.

A remark on this clonotype: One end of the junction fails to match germline, which may point to a read error. The chain uses TRBV30 and TRBJ1-2; no clear D gene. CDR1 is GTSNPN and CDR2 is SVGIG in the germline V gene (reference sequence). This CDR3 is built from 13 residues. The CDR3 nucleotides are TGTGCCTGGAGTGATCTACGGAACTCTGGCTACACCTTC. Translating gives CAWSDLRNSGYTF.

The chain employs TRBV5-1 and TRBJ1-1; possibly TRBD1 for D (5 bases). Deletions cut 1 base from V and 5 bases from J, with 9 bases between. The CDR3 has 13 amino acids. In germline, CDR1 is SGHRS, CDR2 YFSETQ. In nucleotides, the CDR3 is TGCGCCAGCAGCTTGCTGGGGGAGACTGAAGCTTTCTTT. Its protein is CASSLLGETEAFF.

This clonotype has more than one count but fewer than ten. The V call is TRBV12-3 or TRBV12-4, the J call TRBJ1-1, with TRBD1 matching over 8 bases. The junction had 13 bases not matched to a gene; V was cut back by 7 bases and J by 0 bases. The CDR3 runs 17 residues. The CDR3 region is CASNYRGILFMNTEAFF. CDR3 in DNA: TGTGCCAGCAACTACAGGGGGATCTTGTTTATGAACACTGAAGCTTTCTTT.

This clonotype was observed a handful of times. This sequence joins TRBV3-1 and TRBJ1-1, with D tentatively TRBD1 (6 bases). Trimming shortened V by 0 bases and J by 4 bases, and 18 bases separated the two germline ends. The CDR3 spans 17 residues. The germline CDR1 and CDR2 sequences are LGHDT and YNNKEL (reference sequence). The CDR3 coding sequence is TGTGCCAGCAGCCAAGATCTCCCAGGGGAGATTCGCACTGAAGCTTTCTTT. Residues: CASSQDLPGEIRTEAFF.

About this clonotype: Given a much more abundant clone one base away, this may be a read error. This chain connects TRBV12-3 or TRBV12-4 to TRBJ1-3, with no clear D. The V gene lost 6 bases and the J gene lost 2 bases, with 5 bases spanning the gap. The CDR3 covers 12 residues. The CDR3 spells CASSPPGNTIYF. DNA for the CDR3: TGTGCCAGCAGCCCCCCTGGAAACACCATATATTTT.

V and J are TRBV12-3 or TRBV12-4 and TRBJ2-1; 10 nucleotides line up with TRBD2. This CDR3 has 15 amino acids. The J segment lost 8 bases and the V segment lost 5 bases, leaving 9 bases of the junction unmatched. The CDR3 DNA follows: TGTGCCAGCAGTACACTAGCGGGAAGGGGTTATGAGCAGTTCTTC. Amino acids: CASSTLAGRGYEQFF.

This clonotype showed up many times. This rearrangement joins TRBV29-1 to TRBJ2-3; 10 nucleotides agree with TRBD1. Trimming took 5 bases from V and 4 from J; bases not matched to a gene: 3. The CDR3 contains 13 residues. Germline-derived CDR1 and CDR2 are SQVTM and ANQGSEA. This CDR3 is CSVSTGGADTQYF. The CDR3 nucleotides read TGCAGCGTTTCGACAGGGGGCGCAGATACGCAGTATTTT.

The rearrangement joins TRBV29-1 to TRBJ1-1, with 7 bases that match TRBD1. After removal of 7 bases from V and 5 bases from J, the junction contained 13 bases not matched to a gene. The CDR3 has 14 amino acids. Germline V gene sequence: CDR1 SQVTM, CDR2 ANQGSEA. The CDR3, as DNA: TGCAGCGGAGGAAAGGGGGCGCCGATAACTGAAGCTTTCTTT. Translated, it gives CSGGKGAPITEAFF. Variable domain in full (rest from reference TRBV29-1 and TRBJ1-1): SAVISQKPSRDICQRGTSLTIQCQVDSQVTMMFWYRQQPGQSLTLIATANQGSEATYESGFVIDKFPISRPNLTFSTLTVSNMSPEDSSIYLCSGGKGAPITEAFFGQGTRLTVV.

In this sample, this clonotype turned up a few times. This rearrangement joins TRBV30 to TRBJ2-1, with a tentative D call TRBD2 (6 bases). The CDR3 loop spans 14 amino acids. Between the trimmed V and J ends, which lost 5 bases and 3 bases, there was a span of 14 bases. Germline lookup yields CDR1 GTSNPN and CDR2 SVGIG (reference sequence). The CDR3 loop is CAWEGGENYNEQFF. Written as DNA, the CDR3 is TGTGCCTGGGAAGGAGGGGAAAACTACAATGAGCAGTTCTTC. Filled out from reference TRBV30 and TRBJ2-1, the complete variable domain reads SQTIHQWPATLVQPVGSPLSLECTVEGTSNPNLYWYRQAAGRGLQLLFYSVGIGQISSEVPQNLSASRPQDRQFILSSKKLLLSDSGFYLCAWEGGENYNEQFFGPGTRLTVL.